The 6 T cell receptor beta chains below all came from one sample that was sequenced in a study of blood T cell repertoires in COVID-19. This table comes from immunoSEQ multiplex PCR, and its TCRdb copy is limited to in-frame clones, with some not included. Of about 90,000 clones listed, about nine tenths were seen once; the top ten hold 1.8%. Sequenced: peripheral blood. Receptors originate from a human donor with active COVID-19. The donor label of this sample is uncertain.

This chain joins TRBV14 and TRBJ2-1, with 9 positions matching TRBD1. V was pared by 1 base and J by 11 bases, with 6 bases of the junction left unmatched. Germline V gene lookup returns CDR1 SGHDN and CDR2 FVKESK. This CDR3 contains 14 residues. CDR3: CASSQVLGTGKQFF. The DNA for the CDR3 is TGTGCCAGCAGCCAAGTTTTGGGGACAGGGAAGCAGTTCTTC.

V usage is TRBV11-1 and J usage is TRBJ1-2; possible D gene TRBD1, 5 bases. CDR1 is SGHAT, CDR2 FQDESV, per germline (reference sequence). V gave up 5 bases and J gave up 7 bases, with 14 bases separating them. The CDR3 is 13 amino acids. The CDR3 DNA follows: TGTGCCAGCAGCGAGTCGTACGGGGGTGGCTACACCTTC. It encodes CASSESYGGGYTF.

The rearrangement links TRBV5-1 to TRBJ2-5; 16 positions agree with TRBD2. The CDR3 has 18 residues. Germline V lookup: CDR1 SGHRS, CDR2 YFSETQ. Trimming at V came to 3 bases and at J to 4 bases, leaving 9 bases not matched to a gene. This chain's CDR3 is CASSYGTSGGALGETQYF. DNA for the CDR3: TGCGCCAGCAGCTACGGGACTAGCGGGGGGGCGCTCGGAGAGACCCAGTACTTC. The whole variable domain, remainder taken from reference TRBV5-1 and TRBJ2-5, is KAGVTQTPRYLIKTRGQQVTLSCSPISGHRSVSWYQQTPGQGLQFLFEYFSETQRNKGNFPGRFSGRQFSNSRSEMNVSTLELGDSALYLCASSYGTSGGALGETQYFGPGTRLLVL.

This rearrangement joins TRBV7-8 to TRBJ2-1, with 8 bases identical to TRBD2. This CDR3 has 16 amino acids. Germline assignment: CDR1 SGHVS and CDR2 FQNEAQ. V dropped 7 bases and J dropped 0; count of bases not matched to a gene: 8. The CDR3 bases are TGTGCCAGCATCCCGGCGGGGGGACTCTCCTACAATGAGCAGTTCTTC. It yields the protein CASIPAGGLSYNEQFF.

CDR3 DNA sequence: TGTGCCAGCAGCCTTACCCATAGCGGGGGGGAAGAGACCCAGTACTTC. As protein: CASSLTHSGGEETQYF. The gene calls are TRBV3-1 (or the pseudogene TRBV3-2) and TRBJ2-5; 11 bases map to TRBD2. Trimming cost V 4 bases and J 3 bases; bases outside gene matches: 7. This CDR3 contains 16 residues. CDR1 is LGHDT, CDR2 YNNKEL, per germline (reference sequence).

The rearrangement links TRBV9 to TRBJ1-1; 8 nucleotides align to TRBD1. J gave up 8 bases and V 2 bases, and 5 bases lay outside the gene matches. This CDR3 comprises 13 residues. The germline V gene encodes CDR1 SGDLS and CDR2 YYNGEE. Written as DNA, the CDR3 is TGTGCCAGCAGCGTCGCAGGGGGCGCGGAAGCTTTCTTT. Translating gives CASSVAGGAEAFF.